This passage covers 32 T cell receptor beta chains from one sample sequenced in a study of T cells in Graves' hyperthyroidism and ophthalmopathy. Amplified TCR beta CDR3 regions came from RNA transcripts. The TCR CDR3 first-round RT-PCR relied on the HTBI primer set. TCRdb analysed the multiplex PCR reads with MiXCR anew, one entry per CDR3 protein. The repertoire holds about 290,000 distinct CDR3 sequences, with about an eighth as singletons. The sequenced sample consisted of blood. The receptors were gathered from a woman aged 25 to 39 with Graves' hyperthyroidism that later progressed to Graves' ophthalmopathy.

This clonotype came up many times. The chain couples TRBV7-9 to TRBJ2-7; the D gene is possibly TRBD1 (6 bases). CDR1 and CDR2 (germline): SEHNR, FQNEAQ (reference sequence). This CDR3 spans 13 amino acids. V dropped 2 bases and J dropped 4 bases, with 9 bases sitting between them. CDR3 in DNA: TGTGCCAGCAGCTTAAACAGGGAGTACGAGCAGTACTTC. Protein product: CASSLNREYEQYF.

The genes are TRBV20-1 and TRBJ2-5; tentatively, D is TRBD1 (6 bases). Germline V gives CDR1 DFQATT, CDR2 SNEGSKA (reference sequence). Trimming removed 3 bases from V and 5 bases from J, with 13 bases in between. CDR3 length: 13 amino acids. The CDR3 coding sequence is TGCAGTGCTAGCGGACAGTATGTCGAGACCCAGTACTTC. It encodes CSASGQYVETQYF.

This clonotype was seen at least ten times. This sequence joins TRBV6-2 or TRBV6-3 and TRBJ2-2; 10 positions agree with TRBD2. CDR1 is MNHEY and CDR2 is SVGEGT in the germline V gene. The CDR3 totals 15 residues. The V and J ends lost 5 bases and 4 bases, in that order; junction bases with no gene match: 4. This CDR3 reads CASSQTSGPTGELFF. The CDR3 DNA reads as TGTGCCAGCAGTCAGACTAGCGGGCCCACCGGGGAGCTGTTTTTT.

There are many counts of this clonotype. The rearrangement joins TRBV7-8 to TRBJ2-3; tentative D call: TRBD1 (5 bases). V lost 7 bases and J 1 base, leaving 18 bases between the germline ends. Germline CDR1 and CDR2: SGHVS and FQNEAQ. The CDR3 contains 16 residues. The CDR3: CASTQRSRVGTDTQYF. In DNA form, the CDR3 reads TGTGCCAGCACCCAACGATCCAGGGTGGGCACAGATACGCAGTATTTT. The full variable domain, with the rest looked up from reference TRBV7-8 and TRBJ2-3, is GAGVSQSPRYKVAKRGQDVALRCDPISGHVSLFWYQQALGQGPEFLTYFQNEAQLDKSGLPSDRFFAERPEGSVSTLKIQRTQQEDSAVYLCASTQRSRVGTDTQYFGPGTRLTVL.

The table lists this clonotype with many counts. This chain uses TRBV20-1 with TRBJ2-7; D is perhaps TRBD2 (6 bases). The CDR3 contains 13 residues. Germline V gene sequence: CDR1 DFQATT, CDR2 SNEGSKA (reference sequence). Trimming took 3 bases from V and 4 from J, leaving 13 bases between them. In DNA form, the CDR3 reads TGCAGTGCTAGGGCGCGGGAAGGGTACGAGCAGTACTTC. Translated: CSARAREGYEQYF.

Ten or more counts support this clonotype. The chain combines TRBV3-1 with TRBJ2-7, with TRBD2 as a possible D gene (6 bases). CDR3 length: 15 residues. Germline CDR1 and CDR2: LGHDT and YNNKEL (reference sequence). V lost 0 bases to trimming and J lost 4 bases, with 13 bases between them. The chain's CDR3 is CASSQETGERYEQYF. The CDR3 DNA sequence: TGTGCCAGCAGCCAAGAGACGGGAGAACGTTACGAGCAGTACTTC.

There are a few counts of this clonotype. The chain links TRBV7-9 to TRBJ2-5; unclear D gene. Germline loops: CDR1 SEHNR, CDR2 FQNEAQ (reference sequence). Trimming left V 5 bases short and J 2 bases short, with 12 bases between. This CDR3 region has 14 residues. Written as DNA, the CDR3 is TGTGCCAGCAGCCTAGAGCGAGGACAAGAGACCCAGTACTTC. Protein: CASSLERGQETQYF.

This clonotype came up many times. CDR3 loop: CSVDGPPRGETQYF. As DNA, the CDR3 is TGCAGCGTTGACGGCCCCCCCAGGGGAGAGACCCAGTACTTC. The chain couples TRBV29-1 to TRBJ2-5; D is perhaps TRBD1 (6 bases). V was trimmed by 3 bases and J by 4 bases, leaving 15 bases between them. This CDR3 region has 14 residues. The V gene's germline CDR1 is SQVTM and CDR2 ANQGSEA.

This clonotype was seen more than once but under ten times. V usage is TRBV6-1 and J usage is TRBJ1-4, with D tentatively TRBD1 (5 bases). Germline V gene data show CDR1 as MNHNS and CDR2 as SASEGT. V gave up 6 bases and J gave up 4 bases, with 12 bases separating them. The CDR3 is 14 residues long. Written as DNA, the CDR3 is TGTGCCAGCAGCACAGGCCCTAATAATGAAAAACTGTTTTTT. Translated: CASSTGPNNEKLFF.

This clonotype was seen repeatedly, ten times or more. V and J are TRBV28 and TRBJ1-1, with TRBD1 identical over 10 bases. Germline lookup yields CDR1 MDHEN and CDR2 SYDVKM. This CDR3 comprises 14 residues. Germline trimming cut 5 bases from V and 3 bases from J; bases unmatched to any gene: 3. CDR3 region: CASSLTGGYTEAFF. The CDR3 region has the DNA TGTGCCAGCAGTCTGACAGGGGGCTACACTGAAGCTTTCTTT.

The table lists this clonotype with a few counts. The CDR3 spells CASSIGWEASYEQYF. The CDR3 DNA is TGTGCCAGTAGTATAGGGTGGGAGGCATCCTACGAGCAGTACTTC. This chain joins TRBV19 and TRBJ2-7, with a possible D match to TRBD2 (6 bases). V lost 1 base and J lost 1, with 11 bases in between. Germline V lookup: CDR1 LNHDA, CDR2 SQIVND (reference sequence). The CDR3 is 15 residues long.

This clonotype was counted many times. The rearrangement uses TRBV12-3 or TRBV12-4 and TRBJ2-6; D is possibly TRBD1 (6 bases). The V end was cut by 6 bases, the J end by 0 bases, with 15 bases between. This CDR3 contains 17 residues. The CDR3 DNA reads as TGTGCCAGCAGCCGAGGAACAGGGATCTCTGGGGCCAACGTCCTGACTTTC. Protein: CASSRGTGISGANVLTF.

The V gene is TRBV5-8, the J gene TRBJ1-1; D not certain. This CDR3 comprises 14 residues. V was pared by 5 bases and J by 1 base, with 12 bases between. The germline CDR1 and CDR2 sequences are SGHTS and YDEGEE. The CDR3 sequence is CASRKRAANTEAFF. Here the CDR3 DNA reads TGTGCCAGCAGGAAGAGGGCGGCGAACACTGAAGCTTTCTTT.

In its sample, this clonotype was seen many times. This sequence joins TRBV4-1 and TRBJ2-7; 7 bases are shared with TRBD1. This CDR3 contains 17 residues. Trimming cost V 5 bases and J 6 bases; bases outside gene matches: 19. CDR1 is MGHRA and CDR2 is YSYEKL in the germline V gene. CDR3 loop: CASSNPGQRPGLGEQYF. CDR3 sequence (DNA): TGCGCCAGCAGCAACCCGGGACAGAGGCCCGGTTTAGGCGAGCAGTACTTC.

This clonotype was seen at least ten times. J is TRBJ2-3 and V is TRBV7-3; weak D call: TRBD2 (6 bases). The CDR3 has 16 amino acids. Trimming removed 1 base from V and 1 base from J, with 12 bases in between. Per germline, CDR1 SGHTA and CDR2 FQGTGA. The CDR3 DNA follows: TGTGCCAGCAGCTTAATCACGGCTAGCGGCACAGATACGCAGTATTTT. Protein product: CASSLITASGTDTQYF. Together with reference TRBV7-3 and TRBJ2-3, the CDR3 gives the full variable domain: GAGVSQTPSNKVTEKGKYVELRCDPISGHTALYWYRQSLGQGPEFLIYFQGTGAADDSGLPNDRFFAVRPEGSVSTLKIQRTERGDSAVYLCASSLITASGTDTQYFGPGTRLTVL.

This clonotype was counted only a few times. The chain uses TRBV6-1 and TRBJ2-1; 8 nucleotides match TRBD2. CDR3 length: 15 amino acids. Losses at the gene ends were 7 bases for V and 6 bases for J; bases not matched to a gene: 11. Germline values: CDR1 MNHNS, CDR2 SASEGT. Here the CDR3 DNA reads TGTGCCAGCACCAAGGGACTAGGCCCTCTCAATGAGCAGTTCTTC. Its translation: CASTKGLGPLNEQFF.

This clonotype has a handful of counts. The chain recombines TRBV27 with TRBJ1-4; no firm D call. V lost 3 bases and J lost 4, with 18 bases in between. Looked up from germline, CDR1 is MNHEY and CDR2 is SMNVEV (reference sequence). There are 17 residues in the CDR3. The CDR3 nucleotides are TGTGCCAGCAGTTTGGCGGCGAGTGGGCTCGGTAATGAAAAACTGTTTTTT. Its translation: CASSLAASGLGNEKLFF.

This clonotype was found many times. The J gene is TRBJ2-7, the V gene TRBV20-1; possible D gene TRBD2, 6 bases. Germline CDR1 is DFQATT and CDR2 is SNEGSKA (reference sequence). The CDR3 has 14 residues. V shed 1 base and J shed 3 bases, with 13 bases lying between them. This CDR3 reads CSARGRELVYEQYF. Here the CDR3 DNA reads TGCAGTGCTAGAGGTCGGGAGTTAGTCTACGAGCAGTACTTC.

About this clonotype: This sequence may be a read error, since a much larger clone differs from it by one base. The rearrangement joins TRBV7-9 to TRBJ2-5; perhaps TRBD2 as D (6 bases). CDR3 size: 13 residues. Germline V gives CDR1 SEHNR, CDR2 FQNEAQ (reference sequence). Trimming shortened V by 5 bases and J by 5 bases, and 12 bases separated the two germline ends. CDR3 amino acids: CASSKSGRETQYF. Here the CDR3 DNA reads TGTGCCAGCAGCAAATCAGGGAGGGAGACCCAGTACTTC. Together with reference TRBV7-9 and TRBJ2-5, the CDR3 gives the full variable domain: DTGVSQNPRHKITKRGQNVTFRCDPISEHNRLYWYRQTLGQGPEFLTYFQNEAQLEKSRLLSDRFSAERPKGSFSTLEIQRTEQGDSAMYLCASSKSGRETQYFGPGTRLLVL.

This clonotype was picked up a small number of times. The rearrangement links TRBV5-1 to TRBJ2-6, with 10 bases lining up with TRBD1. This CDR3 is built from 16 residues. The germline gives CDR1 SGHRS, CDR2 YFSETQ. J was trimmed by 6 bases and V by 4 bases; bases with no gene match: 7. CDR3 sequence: CASSEGQGSMANVLTF. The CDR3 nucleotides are TGCGCCAGCAGCGAGGGACAGGGGTCAATGGCCAACGTCCTGACTTTC.

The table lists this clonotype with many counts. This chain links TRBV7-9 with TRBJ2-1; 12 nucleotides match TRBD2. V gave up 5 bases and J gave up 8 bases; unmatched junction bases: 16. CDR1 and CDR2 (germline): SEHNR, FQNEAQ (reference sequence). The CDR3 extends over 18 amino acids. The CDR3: CASSPRRLAGVVNYEQFF. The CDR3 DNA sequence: TGTGCCAGCAGCCCCCGCCGACTAGCGGGAGTTGTTAATTATGAGCAGTTCTTC.

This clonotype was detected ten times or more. Here the CDR3 DNA reads TGCAGTGCTACCGGAGGTCGAAGCCCATACGAGCAGTACTTC. Translated: CSATGGRSPYEQYF. V gene TRBV20-1 combines with J gene TRBJ2-7, with D possibly being TRBD2 (5 bases). Trimming left V 4 bases short and J 4 bases short, with 17 bases between. The length of the CDR3 is 14 residues. Germline CDR1 and CDR2: DFQATT and SNEGSKA (reference sequence).

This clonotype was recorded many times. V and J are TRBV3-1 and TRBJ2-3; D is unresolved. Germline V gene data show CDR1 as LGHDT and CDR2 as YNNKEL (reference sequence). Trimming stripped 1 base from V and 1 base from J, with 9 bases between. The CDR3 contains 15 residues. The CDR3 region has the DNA TGTGCCAGCAGCCAAGCGGTGGGCCGCACAGATACGCAGTATTTT. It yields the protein CASSQAVGRTDTQYF.

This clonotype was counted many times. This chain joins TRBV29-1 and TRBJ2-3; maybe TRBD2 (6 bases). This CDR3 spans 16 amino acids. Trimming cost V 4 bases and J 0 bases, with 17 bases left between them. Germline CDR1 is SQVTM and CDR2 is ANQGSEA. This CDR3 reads CSVGVTRAGSTDTQYF. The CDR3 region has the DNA TGCAGCGTTGGGGTTACTAGGGCGGGAAGCACAGATACGCAGTATTTT.

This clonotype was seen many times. CDR3 coding DNA: TGCAGTGCTCGCAGGGATAACTATGGCTACACCTTC. This sequence encodes CSARRDNYGYTF. V is TRBV20-1 and J is TRBJ1-2, with D tentatively TRBD1 (5 bases). The CDR3 has 12 residues. Germline V CDR1 and CDR2: DFQATT, SNEGSKA (reference sequence). The V and J ends lost 5 bases and 1 base respectively, with 8 bases between them.

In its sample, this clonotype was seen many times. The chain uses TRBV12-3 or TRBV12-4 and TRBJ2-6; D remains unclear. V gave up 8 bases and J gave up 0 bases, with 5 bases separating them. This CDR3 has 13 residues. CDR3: CASGTSGANVLTF. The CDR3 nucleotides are TGTGCCAGCGGTACCTCTGGGGCCAACGTCCTGACTTTC.

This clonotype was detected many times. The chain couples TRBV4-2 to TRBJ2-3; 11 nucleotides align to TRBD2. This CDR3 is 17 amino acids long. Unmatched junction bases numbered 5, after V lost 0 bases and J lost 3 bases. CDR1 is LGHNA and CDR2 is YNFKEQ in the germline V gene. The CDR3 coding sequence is TGTGCCAGCAGCCAAGATCCCGGACTAGCGGGTACAGATACGCAGTATTTT. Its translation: CASSQDPGLAGTDTQYF.

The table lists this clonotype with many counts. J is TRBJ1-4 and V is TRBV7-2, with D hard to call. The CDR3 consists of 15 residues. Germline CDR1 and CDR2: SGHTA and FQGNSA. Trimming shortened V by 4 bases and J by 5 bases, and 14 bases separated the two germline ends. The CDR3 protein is CASSSRRDGNEKLFF. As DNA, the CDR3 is TGTGCCAGCAGCTCGCGACGGGATGGGAATGAAAAACTGTTTTTT.

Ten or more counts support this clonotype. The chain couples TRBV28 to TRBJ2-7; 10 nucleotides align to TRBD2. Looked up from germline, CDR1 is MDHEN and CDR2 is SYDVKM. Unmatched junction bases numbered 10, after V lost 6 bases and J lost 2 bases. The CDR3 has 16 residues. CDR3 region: CASSQISGRNPYEQYF. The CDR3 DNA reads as TGTGCCAGCAGCCAAATTAGCGGGAGGAACCCCTACGAGCAGTACTTC.

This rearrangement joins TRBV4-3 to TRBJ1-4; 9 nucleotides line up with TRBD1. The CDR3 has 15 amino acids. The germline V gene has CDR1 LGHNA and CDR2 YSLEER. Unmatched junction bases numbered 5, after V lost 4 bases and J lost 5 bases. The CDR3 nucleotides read TGCGCCAGCAGCCCGGTCGGACAGGGGAATGAAAAACTGTTTTTT. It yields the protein CASSPVGQGNEKLFF.

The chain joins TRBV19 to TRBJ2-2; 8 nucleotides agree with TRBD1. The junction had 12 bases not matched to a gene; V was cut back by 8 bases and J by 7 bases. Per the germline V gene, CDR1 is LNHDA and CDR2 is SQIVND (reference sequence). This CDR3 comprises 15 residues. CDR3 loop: CASVGFGQGDGELFF. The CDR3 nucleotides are TGTGCCAGTGTTGGATTCGGACAGGGAGACGGGGAGCTGTTTTTT.

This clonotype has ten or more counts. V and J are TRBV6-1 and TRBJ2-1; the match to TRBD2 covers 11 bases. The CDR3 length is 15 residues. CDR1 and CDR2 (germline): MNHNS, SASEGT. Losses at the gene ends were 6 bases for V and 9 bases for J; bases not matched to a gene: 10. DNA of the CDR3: TGTGCCAGCAGGGAAACTAGCGGGAGCTTCTGTGAGCAGTTCTTC. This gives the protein CASRETSGSFCEQFF.